Listed below are T cell receptor beta chains from one sample, sequenced in a study of CD8+ T cells in alopecia areata. Method: immunoSEQ multiplex PCR; TCRdb's copy keeps in-frame clones and lacks some. The sample lists about 140,000 clones; roughly four fifths were seen once. The sequencing used CD8+ T cells sorted from blood, collected at week 4, from a patient treated with tofacitinib. These receptors were obtained from a human donor with alopecia areata. CDR3s include the opening cysteine and the closing phenylalanine or tryptophan. The D gene is left open where the match is weak. Clone size is not always given. Where it is, it says once, few, many or a class for expanded clones.

>12|.|TRBV5-6|.|TRBJ1-5
CASSVGGGPQHF
TGTGCCAGCAGTGTTGGGGGTGGTCCCCAGCATTTT
>12|.|TRBV7-8|.|TRBJ2-7
CASSLEGAEQYF
TGTGCCAGCAGCTTAGAGGGAGCGGAGCAGTACTTC
>13|few|TRBV6-5|.|TRBJ2-5
CASSYLGAETQYF
TGTGCCAGCAGTTACCTGGGCGCGGAGACCCAGTACTTC
>11|once|TRBV12-5|.|TRBJ2-2
CASGLTGELFF
TGTGCTAGTGGTCTGACCGGGGAGCTGTTTTTT
>13|.|TRBV6-5|.|TRBJ2-1
CASSYTTQTEQFF
TGTGCCAGCAGTTACACGACCCAAACTGAGCAGTTCTTC
>16|.|TRBV27|TRBD1|TRBJ2-2
CASSSEDRVYTGELFF
TGTGCCAGCAGTTCCGAGGACAGGGTTTACACCGGGGAGCTGTTTTTT
>15|.|TRBV7-6|TRBD1|TRBJ2-7
CASSLALTGAYEQYF
TGTGCCAGCAGCTTAGCGCTGACAGGGGCCTACGAGCAGTACTTC
>15|.|TRBV19|TRBD1|TRBJ2-7
CASSAGQGSSYEQYF
TGTGCCAGTAGTGCCGGACAGGGAAGCTCCTACGAGCAGTACTTC
>15|.|TRBV29-1|.|TRBJ2-1
CSVEFPDHTEFKQFF
TGCAGCGTTGAGTTCCCAGACCATACGGAATTTAAGCAGTTCTTC
>17|.|TRBV7-6|.|TRBJ2-1
CASSLRALGSLLNEQFF
TGTGCCAGCAGCTTAAGGGCCTTAGGGAGTTTGCTCAATGAGCAGTTCTTC
>17|.|TRBV5-1|TRBD1|TRBJ2-4
CASSPGQGSRGKNIQYF
TGCGCCAGCAGCCCCGGACAGGGTTCTAGGGGCAAAAACATTCAGTACTTC
>17|.|TRBV7-9|TRBD1|TRBJ1-2
CASSLAGTGGSDYGYTF
TGTGCCAGCAGCTTAGCCGGGACAGGGGGCTCTGACTATGGCTACACCTTC
>13|few|TRBV10-3|.|TRBJ1-1
CAIRDSMNTEAFF
TGTGCCATCAGGGACAGCATGAACACTGAAGCTTTCTTT